Each of the 7 T cell receptor beta chains below was sequenced from the same sample in a study of OX40 agonist ivuxolimab in advanced cancers. Method: immunoSEQ multiplex PCR; TCRdb's copy keeps in-frame clones and lacks some. The profile shows 70,000 to 95,000 clones, about 90% of them singletons. The specimen comprised CD4+ or CD8+ T cells sorted from blood, sampled in a trial of the OX40 agonist ivuxolimab. These receptors originate from an adult with an advanced solid tumor such as melanoma, head and neck, liver or kidney cancer.

The gene calls are TRBV6-5 and TRBJ1-3, with D uncertain. Trimming shortened V by 8 bases and J by 4 bases, and 18 bases separated the two germline ends. The CDR3 covers 15 residues. Germline CDR1 is MNHEY and CDR2 is SVGAGI. In nucleotides, the CDR3 is TGTGCCAGCCGAACCCTCGACTATTCGGGAAACACCATATATTTT. This gives the protein CASRTLDYSGNTIYF.

The chain couples TRBV27 to TRBJ2-7, with D possibly TRBD2 on 6 matching bases. In germline, CDR1 is MNHEY, CDR2 SMNVEV (reference sequence). V was cut by 6 bases and J by 5 bases, with 17 bases left in between. CDR3 size: 14 residues. The CDR3 is CASSRFGGIHEQYF. CDR3 bases: TGTGCCAGCAGCCGCTTCGGGGGAATCCACGAGCAGTACTTC.

This clone was seen just once. The gene calls are TRBV5-1 and TRBJ2-3; D ambiguous. In germline, CDR1 is SGHRS, CDR2 YFSETQ. V was cut by 5 bases and J by 0 bases, with 10 bases left in between. The CDR3 covers 14 residues. CDR3 sequence: CASRTSASTDTQYF. The DNA of the CDR3 is TGCGCCAGCAGGACGTCGGCTAGCACAGATACGCAGTATTTT.

The chain carries TRBV5-1 and TRBJ1-1; D may be TRBD1 (5 bases). CDR1 and CDR2 from the germline V gene are SGHRS and YFSETQ. This CDR3 region has 14 residues. V was cut by 1 base and J by 4 bases, with 11 bases left in between. CDR3 amino acids: CASSLTGEGTEAFF. The CDR3 coding sequence is TGCGCCAGCAGCTTGACGGGGGAGGGCACTGAAGCTTTCTTT.

A few counts support this clone. The chain carries TRBV5-1 and TRBJ2-5; TRBD1 agrees at 8 bases. This CDR3 contains 16 residues. Trimming removed 0 bases from V and 4 bases from J; junction bases left unmatched: 8. Germline lookup yields CDR1 SGHRS and CDR2 YFSETQ. In nucleotides, the CDR3 is TGCGCCAGCAGCTTGGGTGGACAGGGTGGAGGAGAGACCCAGTACTTC. Its translation is CASSLGGQGGGETQYF.

The chain combines TRBV5-1 with TRBJ2-1; D is uncertain. CDR3 length: 14 residues. In germline, CDR1 is SGHRS, CDR2 YFSETQ. The V end lost 0 bases, the J end lost 6 bases, and 10 bases lay between the germline ends. The CDR3 bases are TGCGCCAGCAGCTTGGCCGGGCTATCCAATGAGCAGTTCTTC. Translation: CASSLAGLSNEQFF.

The rearrangement links TRBV7-6 to TRBJ2-7; no firm D call. Germline CDR1 SGHVS, CDR2 FNYEAQ. The V gene lost 2 bases and the J gene lost 5 bases, with 10 bases spanning the gap. This CDR3 has 13 amino acids. The CDR3 DNA reads TGTGCCAGCAGCTTATTTCAGCGCCACGAGCAGTACTTC. Translation: CASSLFQRHEQYF.